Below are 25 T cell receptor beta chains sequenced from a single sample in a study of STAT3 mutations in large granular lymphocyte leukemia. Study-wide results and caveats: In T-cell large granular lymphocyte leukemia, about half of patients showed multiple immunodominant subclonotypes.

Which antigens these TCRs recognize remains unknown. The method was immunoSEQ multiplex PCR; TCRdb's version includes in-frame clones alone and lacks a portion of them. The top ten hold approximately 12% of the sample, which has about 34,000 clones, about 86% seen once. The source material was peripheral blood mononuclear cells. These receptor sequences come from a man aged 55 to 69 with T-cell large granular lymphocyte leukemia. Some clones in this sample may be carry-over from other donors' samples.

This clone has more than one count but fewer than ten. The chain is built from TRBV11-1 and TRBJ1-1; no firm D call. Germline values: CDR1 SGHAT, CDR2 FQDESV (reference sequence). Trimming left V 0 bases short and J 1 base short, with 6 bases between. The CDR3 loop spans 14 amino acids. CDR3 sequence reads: CASSLAGRNTEAFF. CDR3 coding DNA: TGTGCCAGCAGCTTAGCAGGGAGGAACACTGAAGCTTTCTTT.

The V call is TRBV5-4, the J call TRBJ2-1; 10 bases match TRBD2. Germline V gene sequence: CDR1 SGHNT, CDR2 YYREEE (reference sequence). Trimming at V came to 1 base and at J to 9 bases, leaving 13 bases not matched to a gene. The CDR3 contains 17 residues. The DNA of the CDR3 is TGTGCCAGCAGCTTGTTGCTTGGCCTAGCGGGAGATCGTGAGCAGTTCTTC. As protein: CASSLLLGLAGDREQFF.

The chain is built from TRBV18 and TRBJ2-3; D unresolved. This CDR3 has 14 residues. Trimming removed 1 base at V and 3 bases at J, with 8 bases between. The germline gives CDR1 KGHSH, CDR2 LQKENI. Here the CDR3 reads CASSPRLETDTQYF. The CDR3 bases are TGTGCCAGCTCACCACGGCTAGAGACAGATACGCAGTATTTT. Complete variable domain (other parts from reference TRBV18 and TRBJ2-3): NAGVMQNPRHLVRRRGQEARLRCSPMKGHSHVYWYRQLPEEGLKFMVYLQKENIIDESGMPKERFSAEFPKEGPSILRIQQVVRGDSAAYFCASSPRLETDTQYFGPGTRLTVL.

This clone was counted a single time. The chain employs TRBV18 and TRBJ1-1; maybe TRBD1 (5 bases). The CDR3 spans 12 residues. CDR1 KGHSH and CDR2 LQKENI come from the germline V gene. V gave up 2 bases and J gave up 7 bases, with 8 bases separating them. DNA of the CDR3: TGTGCCAGCTCACCAGAGGGGTATGAAGCTTTCTTT. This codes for CASSPEGYEAFF.

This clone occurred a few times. The chain's CDR3 is CASSLEWLKTTDTQYF. The CDR3, as DNA: TGCGCCAGCAGCTTGGAATGGTTGAAGACTACAGATACGCAGTATTTT. V is TRBV5-1 and J is TRBJ2-3; D is unresolved. The CDR3 extends over 16 amino acids. CDR1 SGHRS and CDR2 YFSETQ come from the germline V gene. Trimming shortened V by 0 bases and J by 3 bases, and 14 bases separated the two germline ends.

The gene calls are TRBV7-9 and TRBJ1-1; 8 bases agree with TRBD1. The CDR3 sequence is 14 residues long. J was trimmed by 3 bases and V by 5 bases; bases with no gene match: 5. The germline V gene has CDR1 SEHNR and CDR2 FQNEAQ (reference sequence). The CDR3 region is CASSPMGQDTEAFF. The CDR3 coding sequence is TGTGCCAGCAGCCCAATGGGACAGGACACTGAAGCTTTCTTT.

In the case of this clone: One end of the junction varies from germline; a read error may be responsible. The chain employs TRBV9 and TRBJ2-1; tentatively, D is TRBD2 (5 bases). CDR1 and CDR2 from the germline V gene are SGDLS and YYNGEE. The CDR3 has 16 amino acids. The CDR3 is CASSVAGNTGYSEQFF. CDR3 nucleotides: TGTGCCAGCAGCGTAGCGGGGAATACCGGGTACAGTGAGCAGTTCTTC.

For the CDR3, the DNA is TGCGCCAGCAGCGTCTCCTACGAGCAGTACTTC. Encoded protein: CASSVSYEQYF. The chain has TRBV5-1 and TRBJ2-7, with D hard to call. CDR1 is SGHRS, CDR2 YFSETQ, per germline. V was shortened by 4 bases and J by 0 bases, with 2 bases between the two germline ends. This CDR3 is 11 amino acids long.

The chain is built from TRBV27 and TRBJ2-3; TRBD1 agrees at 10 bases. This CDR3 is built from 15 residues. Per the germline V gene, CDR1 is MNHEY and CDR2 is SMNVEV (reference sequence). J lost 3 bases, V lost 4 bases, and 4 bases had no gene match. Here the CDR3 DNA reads TGTGCCAGCAGTTCGACAGGGGGCGGAACAGATACGCAGTATTTT. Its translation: CASSSTGGGTDTQYF.

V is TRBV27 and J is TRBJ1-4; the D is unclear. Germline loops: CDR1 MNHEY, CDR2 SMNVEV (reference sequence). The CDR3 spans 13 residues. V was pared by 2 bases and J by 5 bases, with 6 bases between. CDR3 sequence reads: CASSLRENEKLFF. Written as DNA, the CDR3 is TGTGCCAGCAGTTTAAGGGAAAATGAAAAACTGTTTTTT.

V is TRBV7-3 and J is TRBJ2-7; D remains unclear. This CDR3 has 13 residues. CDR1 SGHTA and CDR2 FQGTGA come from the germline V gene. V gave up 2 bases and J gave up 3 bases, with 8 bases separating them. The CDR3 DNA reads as TGTGCCAGCAGCTTAGCGGCAAACTACGAGCAGTACTTC. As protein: CASSLAANYEQYF.

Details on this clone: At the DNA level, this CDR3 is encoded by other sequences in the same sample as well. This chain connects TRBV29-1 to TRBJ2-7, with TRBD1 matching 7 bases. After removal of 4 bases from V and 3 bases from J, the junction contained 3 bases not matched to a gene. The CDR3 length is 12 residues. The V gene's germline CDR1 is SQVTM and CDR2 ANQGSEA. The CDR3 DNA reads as TGCAGCGTTGGACAGGGAAGCTACGAGCAGTACTTC. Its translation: CSVGQGSYEQYF.

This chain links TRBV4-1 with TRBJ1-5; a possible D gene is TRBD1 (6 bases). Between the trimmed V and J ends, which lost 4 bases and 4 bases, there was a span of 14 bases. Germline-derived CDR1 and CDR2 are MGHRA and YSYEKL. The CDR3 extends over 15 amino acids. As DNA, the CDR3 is TGCGCCAGCAGCCTACATCGGACAGCTAATCAGCCCCAGCATTTT. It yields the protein CASSLHRTANQPQHF.

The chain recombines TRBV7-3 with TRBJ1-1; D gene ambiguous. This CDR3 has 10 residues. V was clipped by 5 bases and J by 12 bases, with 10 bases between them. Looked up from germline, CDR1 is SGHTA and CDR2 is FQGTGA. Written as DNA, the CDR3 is TGTGCCAGCAGCGACAAAGAGTCTTTCTTT. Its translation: CASSDKESFF.

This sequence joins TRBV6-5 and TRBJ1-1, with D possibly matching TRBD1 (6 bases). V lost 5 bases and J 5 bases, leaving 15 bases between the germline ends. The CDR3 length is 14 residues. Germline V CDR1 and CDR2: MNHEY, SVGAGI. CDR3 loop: CASSTDRSRTEAFF. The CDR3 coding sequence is TGTGCCAGCAGTACCGACAGGAGTCGGACTGAAGCTTTCTTT.

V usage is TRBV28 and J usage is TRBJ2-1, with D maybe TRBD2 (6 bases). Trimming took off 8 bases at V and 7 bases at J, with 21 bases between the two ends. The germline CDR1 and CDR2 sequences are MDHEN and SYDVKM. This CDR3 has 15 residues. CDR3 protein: CASAPGRLGSNEQFF. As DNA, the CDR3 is TGTGCCAGCGCCCCTGGGAGACTAGGGTCAAATGAGCAGTTCTTC. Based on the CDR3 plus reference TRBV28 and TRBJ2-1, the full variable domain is DVKVTQSSRYLVKRTGEKVFLECVQDMDHENMFWYRQDPGLGLRLIYFSYDVKMKEKGDIPEGYSVSREKKERFSLILESASTNQTSMYLCASAPGRLGSNEQFFGPGTRLTVL.

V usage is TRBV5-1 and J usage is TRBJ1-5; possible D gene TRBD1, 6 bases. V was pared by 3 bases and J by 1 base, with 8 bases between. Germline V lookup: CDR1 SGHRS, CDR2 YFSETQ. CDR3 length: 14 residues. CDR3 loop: CASSSGQSNQPQHF. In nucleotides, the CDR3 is TGCGCCAGCAGCTCCGGACAGAGCAATCAGCCCCAGCATTTT.

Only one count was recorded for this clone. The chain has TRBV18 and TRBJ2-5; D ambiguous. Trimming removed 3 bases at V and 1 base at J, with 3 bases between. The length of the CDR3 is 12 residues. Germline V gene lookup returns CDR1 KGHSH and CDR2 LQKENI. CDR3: CASSPVQETQYF. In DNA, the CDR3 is TGTGCCAGCTCACCGGTCCAAGAGACCCAGTACTTC.

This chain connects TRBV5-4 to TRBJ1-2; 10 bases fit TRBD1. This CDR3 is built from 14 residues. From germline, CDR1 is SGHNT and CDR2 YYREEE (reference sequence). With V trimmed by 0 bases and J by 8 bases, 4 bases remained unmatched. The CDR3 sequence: CASSLGGTGDGYTF. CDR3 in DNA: TGTGCCAGCAGCTTGGGTGGGACAGGGGACGGCTACACCTTC.

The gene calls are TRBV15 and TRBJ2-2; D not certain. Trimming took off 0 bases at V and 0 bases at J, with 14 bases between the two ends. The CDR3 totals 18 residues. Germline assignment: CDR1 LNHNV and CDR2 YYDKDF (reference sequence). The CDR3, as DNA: TGTGCCACCAGCAGAGATCCTCTGTTGACCGCGAACACCGGGGAGCTGTTTTTT. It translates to CATSRDPLLTANTGELFF. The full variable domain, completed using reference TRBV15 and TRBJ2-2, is DAMVIQNPRYQVTQFGKPVTLSCSQTLNHNVMYWYQQKSSQAPKLLFHYYDKDFNNEADTPDNFQSRRPNTSFCFLDIRSPGLGDTAMYLCATSRDPLLTANTGELFFGEGSRLTVL.

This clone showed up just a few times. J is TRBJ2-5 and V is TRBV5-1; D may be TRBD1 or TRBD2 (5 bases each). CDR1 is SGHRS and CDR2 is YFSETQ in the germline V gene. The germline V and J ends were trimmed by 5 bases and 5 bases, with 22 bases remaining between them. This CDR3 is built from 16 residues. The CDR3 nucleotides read TGCGCCAGCAGGAACGGGTGGGGGAGTCGGGGTGAGACCCAGTACTTC. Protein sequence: CASRNGWGSRGETQYF.

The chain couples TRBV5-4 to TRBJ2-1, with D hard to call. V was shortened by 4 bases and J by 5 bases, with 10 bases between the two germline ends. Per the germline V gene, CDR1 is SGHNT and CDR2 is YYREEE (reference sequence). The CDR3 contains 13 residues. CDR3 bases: TGTGCCAGCAGCAGAAAGCTAGACAATGAGCAGTTCTTC. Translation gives CASSRKLDNEQFF.

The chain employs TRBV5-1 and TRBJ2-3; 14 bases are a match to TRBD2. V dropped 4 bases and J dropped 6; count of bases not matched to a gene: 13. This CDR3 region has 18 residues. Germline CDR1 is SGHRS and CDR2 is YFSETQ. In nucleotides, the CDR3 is TGCGCCAGCAGCAGCGGACTAGCGGGAGGCCTCCAGGGGGATACGCAGTATTTT. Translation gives CASSSGLAGGLQGDTQYF.

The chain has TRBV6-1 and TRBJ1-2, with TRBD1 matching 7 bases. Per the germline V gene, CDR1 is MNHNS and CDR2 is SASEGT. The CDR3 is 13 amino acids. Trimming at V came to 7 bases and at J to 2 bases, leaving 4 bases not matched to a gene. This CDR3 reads CASTPTGNYGYTF. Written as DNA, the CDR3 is TGTGCCAGCACCCCGACAGGGAACTATGGCTACACCTTC.

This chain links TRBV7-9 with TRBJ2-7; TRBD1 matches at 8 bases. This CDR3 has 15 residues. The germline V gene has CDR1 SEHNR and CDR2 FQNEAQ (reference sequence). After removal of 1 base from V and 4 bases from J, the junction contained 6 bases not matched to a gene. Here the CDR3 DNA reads TGTGCCAGCAGCTTAGAGGGCGACAGGGGATACGAGCAGTACTTC. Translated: CASSLEGDRGYEQYF.